The entry that follows covers one T cell receptor (beta chain) sequence. This entry belongs to a study of blood T cell repertoires in COVID-19. Deletions cut 2 bases from V and 8 bases from J, with 15 bases between. The CDR3 covers 15 residues. CDR1 and CDR2 from the germline V gene are MNHEY and SMNVEV (reference sequence). Here immunoSEQ multiplex PCR was the method, and the copy in TCRdb shows in-frame clones only, minus some. The table shows around 150,000 clones, with 85% to 90% occurring only once. V usage is TRBV27 and J usage is TRBJ1-4; no definite D call. The material sequenced was peripheral blood. The clonotype comes from a man between 50 and 59 years old with active COVID-19. CDR3 amino acids: CASSLKPTSKEKLFF. The CDR3 coding sequence is TGTGCCAGCAGTTTAAAGCCCACCTCGAAGGAAAAACTGTTTTTT.